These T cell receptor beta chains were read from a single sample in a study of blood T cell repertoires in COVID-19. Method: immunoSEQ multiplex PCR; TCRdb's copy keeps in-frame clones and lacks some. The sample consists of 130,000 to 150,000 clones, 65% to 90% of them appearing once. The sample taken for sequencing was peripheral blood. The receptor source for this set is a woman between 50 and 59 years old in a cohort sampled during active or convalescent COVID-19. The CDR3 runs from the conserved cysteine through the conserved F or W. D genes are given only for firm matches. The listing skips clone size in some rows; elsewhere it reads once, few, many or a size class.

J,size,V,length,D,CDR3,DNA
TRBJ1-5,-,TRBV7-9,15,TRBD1,CASSPGTGIFQPQHF,TGTGCCAGCAGCCCGGGGACAGGGATATTTCAGCCCCAGCATTTT
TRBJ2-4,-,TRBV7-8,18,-,CASSQKSGTGVVGNIQYF,TGTGCCAGCAGCCAAAAAAGTGGAACGGGGGTTGTCGGAAACATTCAGTACTTC
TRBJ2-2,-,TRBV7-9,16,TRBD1,CASRHPTGGPTGELFF,TGTGCCAGCAGACATCCGACAGGGGGCCCCACCGGGGAGCTGTTTTTT
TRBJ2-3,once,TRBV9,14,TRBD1,CASSGDRSTDTQYF,TGTGCCAGCAGTGGGGACAGGAGCACAGATACGCAGTATTTT
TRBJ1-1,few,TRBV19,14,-,CASRWTERGTEAFF,TGTGCCAGTAGATGGACAGAAAGAGGCACTGAAGCTTTCTTT
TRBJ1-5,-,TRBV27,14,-,CASSLGGSNQPQHF,TGTGCCAGCAGTTTAGGAGGGAGCAATCAGCCCCAGCATTTT
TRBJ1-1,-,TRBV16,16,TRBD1,CASSRDGTGMNTEAFF,TGTGCCAGCAGCCGCGACGGGACAGGTATGAACACTGAAGCTTTCTTT
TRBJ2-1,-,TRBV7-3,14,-,CASSLTPTSFEQFF,TGTGCCAGCAGCTTAACTCCGACTAGTTTTGAGCAGTTCTTC
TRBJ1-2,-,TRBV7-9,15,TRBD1,CASSTGQGAGYGYTF,TGTGCCAGCAGCACGGGACAGGGGGCTGGGTATGGCTACACCTTC
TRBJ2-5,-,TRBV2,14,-,CASRTGSSGETQYF,TGTGCCAGCAGAACAGGTTCCTCCGGGGAGACCCAGTACTTC
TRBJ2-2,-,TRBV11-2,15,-,CASSLSGTSDRELFF,TGTGCCAGCAGCTTAAGTGGGACATCTGATCGGGAGCTGTTTTTT
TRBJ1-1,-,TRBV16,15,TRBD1,CASSRRQGFNTEAFF,TGTGCCAGCAGCCGCCGACAGGGGTTTAATACTGAAGCTTTCTTT
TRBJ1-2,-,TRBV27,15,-,CASSLTAGPFYGYTF,TGTGCCAGCAGTTTAACGGCAGGGCCCTTCTATGGCTACACCTTC
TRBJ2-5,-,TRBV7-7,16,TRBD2,CASSRTSGGAPETQYF,TGTGCTAGCAGCCGGACTAGCGGGGGGGCCCCAGAGACCCAGTACTTC
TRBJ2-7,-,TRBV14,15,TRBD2,CASLGGGIATYEQYF,TGTGCCAGCCTGGGCGGGGGAATAGCTACCTACGAGCAGTACTTC
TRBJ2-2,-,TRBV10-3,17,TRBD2,CAISEPGLAGGSGELFF,TGTGCCATCAGTGAGCCTGGACTAGCGGGGGGTTCCGGGGAGCTGTTTTTT
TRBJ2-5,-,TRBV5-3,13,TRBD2,CARSWGLQETQYF,TGTGCCAGAAGCTGGGGACTACAAGAGACCCAGTACTTC
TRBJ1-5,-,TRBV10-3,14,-,CAIKGQYSNQPQHF,TGTGCCATCAAGGGACAATATAGCAATCAGCCCCAGCATTTT
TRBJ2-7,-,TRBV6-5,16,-,CASSYGTPIGTYEQYF,TGTGCCAGCAGTTACGGGACTCCCATCGGTACCTACGAGCAGTACTTC
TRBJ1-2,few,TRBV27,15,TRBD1,CASSLNVGTEYGYTF,TGTGCCAGCAGTCTTAATGTAGGGACAGAGTATGGCTACACCTTC
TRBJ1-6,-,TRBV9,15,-,CASSPTTGTHSPLHF,TGTGCCAGCAGCCCAACGACAGGAACCCATTCACCCCTCCACTTT
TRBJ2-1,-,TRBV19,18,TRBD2,CASADWLAGGPLYNEQFF,TGTGCCAGTGCTGATTGGCTAGCGGGGGGGCCATTATACAATGAGCAGTTCTTC
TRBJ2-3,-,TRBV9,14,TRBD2,CASTATSGAPTQYF,TGTGCCAGCACCGCGACTAGCGGGGCCCCTACGCAGTATTTT
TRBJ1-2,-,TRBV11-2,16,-,CASSLDRAGPAYGYTF,TGTGCCAGCAGCTTAGACCGGGCGGGGCCGGCCTATGGCTACACCTTC
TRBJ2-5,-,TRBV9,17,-,CASSVGSGIALQETQYF,TGTGCCAGCAGCGTAGGTTCAGGGATCGCTCTTCAAGAGACCCAGTACTTC
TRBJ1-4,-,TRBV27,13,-,CASSPYENEKLFF,TGTGCCAGCAGTCCCTATGAGAATGAAAAACTGTTTTTT
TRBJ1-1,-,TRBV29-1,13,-,CSVGTPSNTEAFF,TGCAGCGTTGGGACACCCTCGAACACTGAAGCTTTCTTT
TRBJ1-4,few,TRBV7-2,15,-,CASSPRQGLNEKLFF,TGTGCCAGCAGCCCAAGACAAGGTCTTAATGAAAAACTGTTTTTT